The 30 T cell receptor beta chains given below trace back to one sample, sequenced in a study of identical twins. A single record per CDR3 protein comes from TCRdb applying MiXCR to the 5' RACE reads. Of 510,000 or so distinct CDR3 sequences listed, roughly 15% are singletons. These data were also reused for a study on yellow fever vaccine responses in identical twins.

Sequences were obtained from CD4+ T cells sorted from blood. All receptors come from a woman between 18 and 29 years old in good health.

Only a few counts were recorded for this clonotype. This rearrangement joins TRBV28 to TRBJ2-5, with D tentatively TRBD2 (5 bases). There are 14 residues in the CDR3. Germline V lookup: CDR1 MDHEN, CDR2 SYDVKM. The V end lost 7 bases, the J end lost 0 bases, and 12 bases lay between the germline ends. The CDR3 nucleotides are TGTGCCAGCACGATACCGGGGTACCAAGAGACCCAGTACTTC. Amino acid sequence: CASTIPGYQETQYF. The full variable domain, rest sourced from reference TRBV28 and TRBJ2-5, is DVKVTQSSRYLVKRTGEKVFLECVQDMDHENMFWYRQDPGLGLRLIYFSYDVKMKEKGDIPEGYSVSREKKERFSLILESASTNQTSMYLCASTIPGYQETQYFGPGTRLLVL.

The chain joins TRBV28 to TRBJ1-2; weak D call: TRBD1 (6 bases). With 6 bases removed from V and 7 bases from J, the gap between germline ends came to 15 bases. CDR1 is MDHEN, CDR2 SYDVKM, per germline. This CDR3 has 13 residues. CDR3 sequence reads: CASSLRRGGGYTF. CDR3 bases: TGTGCCAGCAGCCTCCGAAGGGGGGGTGGCTACACCTTC.

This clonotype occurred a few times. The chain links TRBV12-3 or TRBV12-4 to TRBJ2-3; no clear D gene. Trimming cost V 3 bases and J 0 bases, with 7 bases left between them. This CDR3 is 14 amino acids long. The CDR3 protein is CASSFGWSTDTQYF. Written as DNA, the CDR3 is TGTGCCAGCAGTTTCGGCTGGAGCACAGATACGCAGTATTTT.

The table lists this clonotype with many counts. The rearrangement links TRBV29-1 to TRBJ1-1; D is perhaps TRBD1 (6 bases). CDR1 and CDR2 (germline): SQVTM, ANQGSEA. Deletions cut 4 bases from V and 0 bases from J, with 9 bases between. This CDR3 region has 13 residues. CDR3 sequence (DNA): TGCAGCGTTGTCCAGGGGTTGAACACTGAAGCTTTCTTT. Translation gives CSVVQGLNTEAFF.

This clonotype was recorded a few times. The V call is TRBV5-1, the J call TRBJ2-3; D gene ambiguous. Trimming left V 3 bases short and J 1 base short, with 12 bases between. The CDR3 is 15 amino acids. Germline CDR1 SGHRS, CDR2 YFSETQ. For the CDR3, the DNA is TGCGCCAGCAGCTACTTAAAACGGGGCACAGATACGCAGTATTTT. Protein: CASSYLKRGTDTQYF.

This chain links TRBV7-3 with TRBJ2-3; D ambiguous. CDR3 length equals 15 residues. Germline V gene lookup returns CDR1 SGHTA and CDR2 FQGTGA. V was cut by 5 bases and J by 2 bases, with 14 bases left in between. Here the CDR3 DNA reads TGTGCCAGCAGCCCCAGTTGGGGAAACACAGATACGCAGTATTTT. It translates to CASSPSWGNTDTQYF.

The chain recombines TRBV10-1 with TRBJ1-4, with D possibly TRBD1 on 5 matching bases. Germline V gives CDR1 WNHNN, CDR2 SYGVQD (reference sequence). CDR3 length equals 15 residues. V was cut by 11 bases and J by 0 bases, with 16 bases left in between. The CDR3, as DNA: TGCGCCGACAAGACAGAGGTTGCAACTAATGAAAAACTGTTTTTT. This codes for CADKTEVATNEKLFF.

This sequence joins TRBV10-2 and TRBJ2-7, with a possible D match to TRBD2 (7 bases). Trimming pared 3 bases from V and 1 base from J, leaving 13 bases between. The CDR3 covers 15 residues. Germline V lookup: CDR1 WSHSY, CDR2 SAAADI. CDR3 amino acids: CASSEEGGMSYEQYF. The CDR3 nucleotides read TGCGCCAGCAGTGAAGAGGGGGGGATGTCCTACGAGCAGTACTTC.

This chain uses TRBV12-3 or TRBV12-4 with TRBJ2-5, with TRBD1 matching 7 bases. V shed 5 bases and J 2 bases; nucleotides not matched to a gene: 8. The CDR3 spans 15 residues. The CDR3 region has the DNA TGTGCCAGCAGTCCCTCCGGGACAGCTCAAGAGACCCAGTACTTC. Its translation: CASSPSGTAQETQYF.

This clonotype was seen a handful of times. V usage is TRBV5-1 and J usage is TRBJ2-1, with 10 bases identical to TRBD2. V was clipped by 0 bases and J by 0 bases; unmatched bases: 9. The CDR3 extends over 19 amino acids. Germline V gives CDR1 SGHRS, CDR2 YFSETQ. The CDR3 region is CASSLEGSSGRPSYNEQFF. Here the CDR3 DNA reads TGCGCCAGCAGCTTGGAAGGGAGTAGCGGGAGGCCCTCCTACAATGAGCAGTTCTTC.

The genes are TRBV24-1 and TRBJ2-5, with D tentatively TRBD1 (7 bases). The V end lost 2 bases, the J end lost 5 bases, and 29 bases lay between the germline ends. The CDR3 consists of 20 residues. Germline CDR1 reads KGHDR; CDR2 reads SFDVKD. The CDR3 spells CATSDWRGEPPDRSEETQYF. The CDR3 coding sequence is TGTGCCACCAGTGATTGGAGGGGCGAACCCCCGGACAGGTCGGAGGAGACCCAGTACTTC.

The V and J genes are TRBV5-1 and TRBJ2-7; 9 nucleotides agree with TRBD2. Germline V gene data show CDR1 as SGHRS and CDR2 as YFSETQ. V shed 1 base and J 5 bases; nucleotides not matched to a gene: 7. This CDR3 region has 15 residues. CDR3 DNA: TGCGCCAGCAGCTTGCCAGCGGGAGGAGACCACGAGCAGTACTTC. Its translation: CASSLPAGGDHEQYF. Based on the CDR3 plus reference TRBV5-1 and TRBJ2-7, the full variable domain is KAGVTQTPRYLIKTRGQQVTLSCSPISGHRSVSWYQQTPGQGLQFLFEYFSETQRNKGNFPGRFSGRQFSNSRSEMNVSTLELGDSALYLCASSLPAGGDHEQYFGPGTRLTVT.

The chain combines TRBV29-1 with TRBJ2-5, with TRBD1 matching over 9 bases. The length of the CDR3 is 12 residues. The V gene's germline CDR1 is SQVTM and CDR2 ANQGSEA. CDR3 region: CSGGQGTETQYF. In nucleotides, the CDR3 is TGCAGTGGAGGACAGGGGACAGAGACCCAGTACTTC. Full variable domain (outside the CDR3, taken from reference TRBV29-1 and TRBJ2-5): SAVISQKPSRDICQRGTSLTIQCQVDSQVTMMFWYRQQPGQSLTLIATANQGSEATYESGFVIDKFPISRPNLTFSTLTVSNMSPEDSSIYLCSGGQGTETQYFGPGTRLLVL.

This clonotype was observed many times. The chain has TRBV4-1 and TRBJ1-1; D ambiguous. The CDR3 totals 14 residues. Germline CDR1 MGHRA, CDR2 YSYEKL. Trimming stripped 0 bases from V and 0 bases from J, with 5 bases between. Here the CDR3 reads CASSQEGLNTEAFF. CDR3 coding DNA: TGCGCCAGCAGCCAAGAGGGCCTGAACACTGAAGCTTTCTTT.

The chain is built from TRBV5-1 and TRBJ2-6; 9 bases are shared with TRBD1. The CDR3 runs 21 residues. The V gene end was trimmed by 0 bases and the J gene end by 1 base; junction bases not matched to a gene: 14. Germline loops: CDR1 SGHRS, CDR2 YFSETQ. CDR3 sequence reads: CASSLASQPGQGASGANVLTF. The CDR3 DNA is TGCGCCAGCAGCTTGGCATCTCAACCGGGACAGGGAGCATCTGGGGCCAACGTCCTGACTTTC.

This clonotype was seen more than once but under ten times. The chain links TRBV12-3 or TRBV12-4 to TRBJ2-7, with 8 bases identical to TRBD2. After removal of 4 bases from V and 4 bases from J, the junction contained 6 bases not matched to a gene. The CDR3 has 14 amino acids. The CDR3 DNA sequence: TGTGCCAGCAGTTCGGGGGGGGAAGGGTACGAGCAGTACTTC. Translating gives CASSSGGEGYEQYF.

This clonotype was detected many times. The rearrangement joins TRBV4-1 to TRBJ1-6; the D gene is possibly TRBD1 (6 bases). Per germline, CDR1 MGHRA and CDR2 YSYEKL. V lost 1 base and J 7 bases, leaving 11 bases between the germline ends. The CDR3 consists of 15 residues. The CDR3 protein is CASSQGTVGNSPLHF. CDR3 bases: TGCGCCAGCAGCCAAGGGACAGTGGGAAATTCACCCCTCCACTTT.

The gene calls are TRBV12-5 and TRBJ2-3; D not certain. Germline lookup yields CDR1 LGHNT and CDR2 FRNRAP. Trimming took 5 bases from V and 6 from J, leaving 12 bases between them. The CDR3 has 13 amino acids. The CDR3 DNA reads TGTGCTAGTGGTGGATTTATGGGGGATACGCAGTATTTT. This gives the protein CASGGFMGDTQYF.

CDR3 loop: CASSLVQNYGYTF. CDR3 DNA: TGTGCCAGCAGCTTAGTACAGAACTATGGCTACACCTTC. This chain uses TRBV7-9 with TRBJ1-2, with D uncertain. There are 13 residues in the CDR3. Trimming removed 1 base from V and 2 bases from J, with 5 bases in between. Germline CDR1 and CDR2: SEHNR and FQNEAQ (reference sequence).

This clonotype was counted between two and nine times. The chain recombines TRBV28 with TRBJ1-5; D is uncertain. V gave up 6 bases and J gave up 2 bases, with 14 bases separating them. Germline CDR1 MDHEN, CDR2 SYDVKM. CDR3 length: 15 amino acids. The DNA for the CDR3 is TGTGCCAGCAGGCCTAACGATTGGCGCAATCAGCCCCAGCATTTT. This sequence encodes CASRPNDWRNQPQHF. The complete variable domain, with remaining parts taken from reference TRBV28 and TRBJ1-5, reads DVKVTQSSRYLVKRTGEKVFLECVQDMDHENMFWYRQDPGLGLRLIYFSYDVKMKEKGDIPEGYSVSREKKERFSLILESASTNQTSMYLCASRPNDWRNQPQHFGDGTRLSIL.

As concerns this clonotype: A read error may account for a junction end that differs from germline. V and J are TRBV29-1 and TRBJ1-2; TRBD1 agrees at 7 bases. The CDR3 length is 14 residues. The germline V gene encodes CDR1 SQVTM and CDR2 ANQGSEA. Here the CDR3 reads CYGGDSFPYYGYTF. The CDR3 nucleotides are TGTTATGGGGGGGACAGCTTCCCCTACTATGGCTACACCTTC.

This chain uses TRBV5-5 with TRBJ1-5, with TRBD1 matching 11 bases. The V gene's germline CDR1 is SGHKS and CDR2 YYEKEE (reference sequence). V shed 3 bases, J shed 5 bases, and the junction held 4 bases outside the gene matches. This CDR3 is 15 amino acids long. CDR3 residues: CASSSDRGPHQPQHF. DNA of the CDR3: TGTGCCAGCAGCTCGGACAGGGGGCCCCATCAGCCCCAGCATTTT. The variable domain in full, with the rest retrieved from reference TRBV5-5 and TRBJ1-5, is DAGVTQSPTHLIKTRGQQVTLRCSPISGHKSVSWYQQVLGQGPQFIFQYYEKEERGRGNFPDRFSARQFPNYSSELNVNALLLGDSALYLCASSSDRGPHQPQHFGDGTRLSIL.

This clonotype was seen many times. As DNA, the CDR3 is TGCAGTGCTTGGGGTCGGCCCTACAATGAGCAGTTCTTC. Protein sequence: CSAWGRPYNEQFF. The chain links TRBV20-1 to TRBJ2-1; D not certain. This CDR3 has 13 residues. Trimming removed 5 bases at V and 2 bases at J, with 10 bases between. Germline V lookup: CDR1 DFQATT, CDR2 SNEGSKA (reference sequence).

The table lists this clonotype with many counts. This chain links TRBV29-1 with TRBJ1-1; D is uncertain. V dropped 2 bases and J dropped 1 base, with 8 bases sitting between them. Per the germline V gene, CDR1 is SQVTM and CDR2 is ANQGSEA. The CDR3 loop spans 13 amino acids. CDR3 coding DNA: TGCAGCGTTGAAAGTCAACCGAACACTGAAGCTTTCTTT. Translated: CSVESQPNTEAFF.

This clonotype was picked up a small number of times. CDR3 bases: TGCAGTGCTAGAACTAGCGGGGCCGTCTCCTACAATGAGCAGTTCTTC. It is translated as CSARTSGAVSYNEQFF. The rearrangement uses TRBV20-1 and TRBJ2-1; 10 positions match TRBD2. The trim removed 2 bases at V and 0 bases at J, leaving 4 bases unmatched. Germline V gives CDR1 DFQATT, CDR2 SNEGSKA (reference sequence). The CDR3 is made up of 16 amino acids.

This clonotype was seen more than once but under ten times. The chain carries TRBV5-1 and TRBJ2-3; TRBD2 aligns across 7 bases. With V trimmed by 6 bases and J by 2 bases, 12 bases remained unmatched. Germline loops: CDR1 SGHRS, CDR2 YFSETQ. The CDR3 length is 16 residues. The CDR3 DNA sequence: TGCGCCAGCACCCTTGGCGGGAGCTCGAACACAGATACGCAGTATTTT. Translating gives CASTLGGSSNTDTQYF.

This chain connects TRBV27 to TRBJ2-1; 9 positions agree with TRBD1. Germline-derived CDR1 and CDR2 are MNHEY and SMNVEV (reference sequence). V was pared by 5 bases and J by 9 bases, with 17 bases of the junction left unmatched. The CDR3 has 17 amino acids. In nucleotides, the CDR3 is TGTGCCAGCAGTCGGCACAGGGGGCTTTTATCTGTGGGTGAGCAGTTCTTC. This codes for CASSRHRGLLSVGEQFF.

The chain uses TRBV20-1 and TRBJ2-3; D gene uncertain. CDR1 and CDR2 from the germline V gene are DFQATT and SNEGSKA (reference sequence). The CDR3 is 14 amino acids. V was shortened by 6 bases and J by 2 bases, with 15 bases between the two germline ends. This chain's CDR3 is CSAWVPAHTDTQYF. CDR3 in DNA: TGCAGTGCCTGGGTCCCCGCGCACACAGATACGCAGTATTTT.

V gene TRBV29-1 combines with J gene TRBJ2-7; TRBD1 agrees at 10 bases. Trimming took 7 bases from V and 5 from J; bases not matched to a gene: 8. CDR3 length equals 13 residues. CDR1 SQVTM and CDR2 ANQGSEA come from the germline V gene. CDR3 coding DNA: TGCAGCGCCGATGGAGGGACAGGGGACGAGCAGTACTTC. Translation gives CSADGGTGDEQYF.

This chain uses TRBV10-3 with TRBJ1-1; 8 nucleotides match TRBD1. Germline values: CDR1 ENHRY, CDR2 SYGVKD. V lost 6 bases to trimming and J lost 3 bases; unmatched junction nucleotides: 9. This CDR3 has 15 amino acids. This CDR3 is CAIRRTGTLDTEAFF. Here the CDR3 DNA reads TGTGCCATCAGGAGGACAGGGACCCTGGACACTGAAGCTTTCTTT.